A selection of T cell receptor beta chains follows, all from one sample in a study of identical twins. TCRdb used MiXCR to reprocess the 5' RACE reads, holding one entry per CDR3 protein. This sample yields more than 250,000 distinct CDR3 sequences, of which about 8.1% are seen a single time; over 2% belongs to the top ten. A further study also used this sample, focusing on yellow fever vaccine responses in identical twins.

Input material: memory (CD45RO+) T cells sorted from blood. The receptors originated from a young woman in good health. Both conserved end residues are part of each CDR3. Fields, in order: J gene, D gene, V gene, clone size, CDR3 protein, CDR3 DNA. The D gene is left open where the match is weak. Size is omitted from some rows. Given values are once, few, many or a class for expanded clones.

TRBJ1-4 NA TRBV29-1 NA CSVGGRVGEKLFF TGCAGCGTTGGCGGCAGGGTTGGGGAAAAACTGTTTTTT
TRBJ2-1 NA TRBV20-1 many CSARDPSSHEQFF TGCAGTGCTAGAGATCCTAGCTCCCATGAGCAGTTCTTC
TRBJ2-2 NA TRBV10-1 NA CASSEFRPGELFF TGCGCCAGCAGTGAATTTAGGCCCGGGGAGCTGTTTTTT
TRBJ1-4 NA TRBV7-9 many CASSLGQGTTNEKLFF TGTGCCAGCAGCTTAGGCCAGGGGACAACTAATGAAAAACTGTTTTTT
TRBJ2-1 NA TRBV7-8 many CASSFGNEQFF TGTGCCAGCAGCTTTGGGAATGAGCAGTTCTTC
TRBJ2-5 NA TRBV20-1 NA CSASVPGETQYF TGCAGTGCTAGTGTGCCGGGGGAGACCCAGTACTTC
TRBJ2-5 NA TRBV12-3/TRBV12-4 many CASSFHETQYF TGTGCCAGCAGTTTCCACGAGACCCAGTACTTC
TRBJ1-2 NA TRBV12-3/TRBV12-4 NA CASSSFGSRHGYTF TGTGCCAGCAGTTCCTTCGGCTCTCGCCATGGCTACACCTTC
TRBJ1-3 NA TRBV12-3/TRBV12-4 many CASSLAVSGNTIYF TGTGCCAGCAGCTTGGCGGTTTCTGGAAACACCATATATTTT
TRBJ2-3 TRBD2 TRBV10-3 NA CATSGQRGAGTDTQYF TGTGCCACCAGTGGTCAGCGGGGGGCGGGCACAGATACGCAGTATTTT
TRBJ2-7 NA TRBV29-1 many CSVEVGVGYEQYF TGCAGCGTTGAGGTAGGGGTTGGGTACGAGCAGTACTTC
TRBJ2-1 NA TRBV11-2 NA CASSPIRGVSYNEQFF TGTGCCAGCAGCCCGATCAGGGGGGTCTCCTACAATGAGCAGTTCTTC
TRBJ1-2 NA TRBV20-1 many CSAREPGLGMGGYTF TGCAGTGCTAGAGAACCGGGCCTCGGGATGGGAGGCTACACCTTC
TRBJ2-7 NA TRBV2 few CASSASFREQYF TGTGCCAGCAGCGCTAGTTTTCGGGAGCAGTACTTC
TRBJ2-1 NA TRBV7-9 NA CASRGSKGYNEQFF TGTGCCAGCAGGGGGTCAAAGGGTTACAATGAGCAGTTCTTC
TRBJ2-1 NA TRBV5-6 few CASSWLAENNEQFF TGTGCCAGCAGCTGGTTAGCGGAGAACAATGAGCAGTTCTTC
TRBJ2-5 NA TRBV20-1 few CSARPWKEAQETQYF TGCAGTGCTAGACCTTGGAAAGAGGCCCAAGAGACCCAGTACTTC
TRBJ2-2 TRBD2 TRBV4-2 few CASSQEWSGSYAELFF TGTGCCAGCAGCCAAGAATGGAGCGGGAGTTACGCGGAGCTGTTTTTT
TRBJ2-1 TRBD2 TRBV29-1 many CSVEIMSGGHEQFF TGCAGCGTTGAAATTATGAGCGGGGGTCATGAGCAGTTCTTC
TRBJ2-3 NA TRBV3-1 few CASSLMPRSRSTDTQYF TGTGCCAGCAGCCTCATGCCCAGGTCGCGTAGCACAGATACGCAGTATTTT
TRBJ2-5 TRBD1 TRBV19 few CASSITQGVETQYF TGTGCCAGTAGTATAACCCAGGGGGTAGAGACCCAGTACTTC
TRBJ2-7 NA TRBV13 many CASSSYRGRQYF TGTGCCAGCAGCTCCTATAGGGGTCGGCAGTACTTC
TRBJ1-4 NA TRBV28 few CASSPDEGKRHANEKLFF TGTGCCAGCAGCCCCGATGAGGGGAAGAGGCATGCTAATGAAAAACTGTTTTTT
TRBJ2-3 NA TRBV25-1 many CASSEELPRTDTQYF TGTGCCAGCAGTGAAGAGCTACCTAGAACAGATACGCAGTATTTT
TRBJ1-6 TRBD1 TRBV9 few CASSVSGQGVNSPLHF TGTGCCAGCAGCGTATCGGGACAGGGGGTAAATTCACCCCTCCACTTT
TRBJ2-7 NA TRBV12-3/TRBV12-4 many CASSSVERPKATVRLDYEQYF TGTGCCAGCAGTTCAGTGGAAAGGCCAAAGGCTACCGTGAGACTTGACTACGAGCAGTACTTC
TRBJ1-4 NA TRBV20-1 few CSARAEIATNEKLFF TGCAGTGCTAGGGCCGAAATTGCAACTAATGAAAAACTGTTTTTT
TRBJ2-7 TRBD2 TRBV25-1 NA CASSERGRASRYEQYF TGTGCCAGCAGTGAACGCGGGAGGGCCTCCCGCTACGAGCAGTACTTC
TRBJ1-1 TRBD1 TRBV6-2/TRBV6-3 many CASRGTGYGFRSTEAFF TGTGCCAGCAGGGGGACAGGGTATGGTTTTCGGAGCACTGAAGCTTTCTTT
TRBJ2-5 TRBD1 TRBV3-1 many CASSQGYGTVGPATQYF TGTGCCAGCAGCCAAGGTTATGGGACAGTGGGTCCCGCGACCCAGTACTTC
TRBJ1-1 NA TRBV12-3/TRBV12-4 many CASSENRDTGAFF TGTGCCAGCAGTGAGAACCGGGACACTGGTGCTTTCTTT
TRBJ2-5 NA TRBV29-1 many CSVHQGHQTQYF TGCAGCGTTCACCAGGGTCATCAGACCCAGTACTTC
TRBJ2-3 NA TRBV9 many CASSVGGGSTDTQYF TGTGCCAGCAGCGTAGGGGGCGGAAGCACAGATACGCAGTATTTT
TRBJ2-1 TRBD2 TRBV2 few CASSEREANFYNEQFF TGTGCCAGCAGTGAACGGGAGGCCAACTTCTACAATGAGCAGTTCTTC
TRBJ1-6 NA TRBV20-1 few CSARALSANSPLHF TGCAGTGCTAGAGCTCTAAGTGCGAATTCACCCCTCCACTTT
TRBJ2-2 NA TRBV10-1 many CASRKQESGELFF TGCGCCAGCAGAAAACAGGAATCCGGGGAGCTGTTTTTT
TRBJ1-3 NA TRBV27 many CASSLSGVLSGNTIYF TGTGCCAGCAGTTTATCAGGGGTCCTCTCTGGAAACACCATATATTTT
TRBJ2-3 NA TRBV27 few CASSLNGVVGTDTQYF TGTGCCAGCAGTTTAAACGGGGTGGTTGGCACAGATACGCAGTATTTT
TRBJ1-6 NA TRBV10-1 few CASSQDGSPLHF TGCGCCAGCAGCCAAGATGGGTCACCCCTCCACTTT
TRBJ1-1 NA TRBV28 many CASSNIGLGGEGNTEAFF TGTGCCAGCAGTAATATAGGCTTAGGAGGGGAGGGGAACACTGAAGCTTTCTTT
TRBJ2-7 NA TRBV5-1 few CASSLVQMSGYEQYF TGCGCCAGCAGCTTGGTTCAAATGAGCGGCTACGAGCAGTACTTC
TRBJ2-2 TRBD1 TRBV28 many CASSQTYRGSGELFF TGTGCCAGCAGTCAAACTTACAGGGGGTCCGGGGAGCTGTTTTTT
TRBJ1-1 NA TRBV7-9 NA CASRAVNTEAFF TGTGCCAGCAGGGCGGTGAACACTGAAGCTTTCTTT
TRBJ1-2 NA TRBV28 few CASSLGGGEYGYTF TGTGCCAGCAGTTTAGGTGGAGGAGAGTACGGCTACACCTTC
TRBJ1-2 TRBD1 TRBV19 few CASSTQTGAGNYGYTF TGTGCCAGTAGTACCCAGACAGGGGCGGGCAACTATGGCTACACCTTC
TRBJ1-1 NA TRBV28 NA CASRRGSLNTEAFF TGTGCCAGCCGGAGGGGCAGTTTGAACACTGAAGCTTTCTTT
TRBJ2-5 TRBD1 TRBV7-2 NA CASSLGGRGETQYF TGTGCCAGCAGCTTAGGGGGCAGGGGGGAGACCCAGTACTTC
TRBJ1-1 NA TRBV29-1 many CSVAVNMNTEAFF TGCAGCGTTGCCGTAAATATGAACACTGAAGCTTTCTTT
TRBJ1-1 TRBD1 TRBV29-1 NA CNVEDQGTGYAEAFF TGCAACGTTGAAGATCAGGGGACAGGGTACGCTGAAGCTTTCTTT
TRBJ2-7 TRBD1 TRBV24-1 many CATSDQRTGYEQYF TGTGCCACCAGTGACCAGAGGACAGGGTACGAGCAGTACTTC
TRBJ2-2 NA TRBV2 NA CASSERGGFTGELFF TGTGCCAGCAGTGAAAGGGGGGGGTTCACCGGGGAGCTGTTTTTT
TRBJ2-5 TRBD2 TRBV7-9 few CASSSGTSETETQYF TGTGCCAGCAGCTCGGGGACTAGCGAGACGGAGACCCAGTACTTC
TRBJ2-4 TRBD2 TRBV19 NA CASSIASGSGIQYF TGTGCCAGTAGTATAGCTAGCGGGAGTGGTATTCAGTACTTC
TRBJ1-2 TRBD1 TRBV6-1 many CASTDDRVWGYTF TGTGCCAGCACCGATGACAGGGTGTGGGGCTACACCTTC
TRBJ2-3 NA TRBV20-1 many CSARVVSTDTQYF TGCAGTGCGCGGGTGGTTAGCACAGATACGCAGTATTTT
TRBJ1-4 TRBD1 TRBV2 NA CASSDDRVPFREKLFF TGTGCCAGCAGTGATGACAGGGTTCCGTTTAGGGAAAAACTGTTTTTT
TRBJ2-1 NA TRBV3-1 many CASSQQGLYNEQFF TGTGCCAGCAGCCAACAGGGGTTGTACAATGAGCAGTTCTTC